The present T cell receptor beta chain was sequenced within a study of control samples from healthy donors and cancer patients. TCRdb keeps only in-frame clones here, not all; method: immunoSEQ multiplex PCR. The sample has some 150,000 clones, more than 85% seen once. Specimen: blood. This TCR derives from a man younger than 40 in good health.

CDR3 DNA sequence: TGTGCCAGCAGCAATAGGAGGGCCTCTGGAAACACCATATATTTT. Translating it yields CASSNRRASGNTIYF. The genes are TRBV21-1 and TRBJ1-3. TRBV21-1 is designated a pseudogene. The CDR3 runs to 15 residues.